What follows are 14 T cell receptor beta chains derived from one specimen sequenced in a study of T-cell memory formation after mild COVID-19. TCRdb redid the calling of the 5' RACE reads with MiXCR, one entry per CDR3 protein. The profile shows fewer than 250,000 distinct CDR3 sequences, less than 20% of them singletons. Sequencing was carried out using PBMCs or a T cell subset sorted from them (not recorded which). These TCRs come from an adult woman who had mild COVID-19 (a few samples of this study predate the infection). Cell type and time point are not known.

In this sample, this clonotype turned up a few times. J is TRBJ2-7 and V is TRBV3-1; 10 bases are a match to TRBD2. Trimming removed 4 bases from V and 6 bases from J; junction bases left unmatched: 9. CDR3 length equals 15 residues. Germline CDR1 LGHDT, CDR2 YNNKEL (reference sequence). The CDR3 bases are TGTGCCAGCAGCCCAGGGCTAGCGGGGGACGTCGAGCAGTACTTC. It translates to CASSPGLAGDVEQYF.

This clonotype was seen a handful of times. The DNA for the CDR3 is TGCAGTGCTAGAGATCCCCACGGCGGGACCTACGAGCAGTACTTC. As protein: CSARDPHGGTYEQYF. This chain links TRBV20-1 with TRBJ2-7, with D possibly matching TRBD2 (6 bases). The CDR3 is 15 residues long. V dropped 0 bases and J dropped 2 bases, with 14 bases sitting between them. The germline gives CDR1 DFQATT, CDR2 SNEGSKA (reference sequence).

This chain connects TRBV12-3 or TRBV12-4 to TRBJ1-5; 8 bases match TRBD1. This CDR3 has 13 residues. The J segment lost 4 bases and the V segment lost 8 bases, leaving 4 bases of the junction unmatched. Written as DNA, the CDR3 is TGTGCCAGCGGACAGGGAAAAAATCAGCCCCAGCATTTT. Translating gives CASGQGKNQPQHF.

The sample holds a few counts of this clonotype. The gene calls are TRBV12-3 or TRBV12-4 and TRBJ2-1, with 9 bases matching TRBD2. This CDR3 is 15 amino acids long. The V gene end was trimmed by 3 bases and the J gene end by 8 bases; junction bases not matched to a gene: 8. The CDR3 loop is CASSLREGPSHEQFF. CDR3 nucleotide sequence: TGTGCCAGCAGTTTGCGGGAGGGCCCTAGTCATGAGCAGTTCTTC.

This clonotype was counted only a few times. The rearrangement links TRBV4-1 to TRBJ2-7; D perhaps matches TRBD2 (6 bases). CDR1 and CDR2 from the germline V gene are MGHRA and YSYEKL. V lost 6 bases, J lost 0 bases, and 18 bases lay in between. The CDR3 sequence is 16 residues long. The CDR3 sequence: CASRRDKDGSSYEQYF. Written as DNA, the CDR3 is TGCGCCAGCAGACGAGACAAGGACGGGAGCTCCTACGAGCAGTACTTC.

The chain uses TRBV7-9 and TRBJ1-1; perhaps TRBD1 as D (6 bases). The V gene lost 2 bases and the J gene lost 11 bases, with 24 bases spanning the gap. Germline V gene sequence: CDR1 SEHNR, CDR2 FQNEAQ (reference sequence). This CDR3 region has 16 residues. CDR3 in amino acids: CASSLFSRGRKLTAFF. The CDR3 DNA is TGTGCCAGCAGCTTATTCAGCCGGGGGCGCAAGCTTACGGCTTTCTTT.

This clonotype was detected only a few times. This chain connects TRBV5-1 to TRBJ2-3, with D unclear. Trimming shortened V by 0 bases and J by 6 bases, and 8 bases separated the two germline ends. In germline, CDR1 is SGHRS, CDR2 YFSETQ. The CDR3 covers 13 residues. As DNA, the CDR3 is TGCGCCAGCAGCTTGGCCCCATTTGATACGCAGTATTTT. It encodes CASSLAPFDTQYF. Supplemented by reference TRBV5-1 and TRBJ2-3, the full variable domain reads KAGVTQTPRYLIKTRGQQVTLSCSPISGHRSVSWYQQTPGQGLQFLFEYFSETQRNKGNFPGRFSGRQFSNSRSEMNVSTLELGDSALYLCASSLAPFDTQYFGPGTRLTVL.

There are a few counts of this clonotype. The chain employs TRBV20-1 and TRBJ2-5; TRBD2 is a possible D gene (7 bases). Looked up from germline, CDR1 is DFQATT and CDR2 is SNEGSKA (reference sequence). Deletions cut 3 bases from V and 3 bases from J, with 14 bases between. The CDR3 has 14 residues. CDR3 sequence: CSASGGQTKETQYF. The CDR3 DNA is TGCAGTGCTAGCGGGGGGCAGACGAAAGAGACCCAGTACTTC.

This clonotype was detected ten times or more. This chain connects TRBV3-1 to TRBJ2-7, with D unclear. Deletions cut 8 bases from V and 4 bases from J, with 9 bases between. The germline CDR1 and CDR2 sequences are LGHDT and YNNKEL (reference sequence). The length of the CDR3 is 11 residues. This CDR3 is CASASGYEQYF. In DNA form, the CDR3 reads TGTGCCAGCGCATCAGGTTACGAGCAGTACTTC.

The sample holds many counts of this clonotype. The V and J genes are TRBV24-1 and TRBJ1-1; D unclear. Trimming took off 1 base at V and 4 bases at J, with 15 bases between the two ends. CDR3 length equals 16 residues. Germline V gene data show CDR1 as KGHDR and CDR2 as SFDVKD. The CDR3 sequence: CATSDFLETPFTEAFF. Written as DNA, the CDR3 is TGTGCCACCAGTGATTTCTTGGAGACACCATTCACTGAAGCTTTCTTT.

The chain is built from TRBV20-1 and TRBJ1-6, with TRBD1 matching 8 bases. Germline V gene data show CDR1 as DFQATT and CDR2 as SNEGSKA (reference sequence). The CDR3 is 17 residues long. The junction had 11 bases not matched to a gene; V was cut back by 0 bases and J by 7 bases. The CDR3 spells CSARDEEDRVRNSPLHF. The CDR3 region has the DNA TGCAGTGCTAGAGATGAAGAGGACAGGGTTCGGAATTCACCCCTCCACTTT.

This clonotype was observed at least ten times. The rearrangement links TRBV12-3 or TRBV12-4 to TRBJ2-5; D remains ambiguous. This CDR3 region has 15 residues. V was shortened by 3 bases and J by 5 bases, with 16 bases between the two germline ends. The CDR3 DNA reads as TGTGCCAGCAGTTTTGGCAGGATGGGAAGCGAGACCCAGTACTTC. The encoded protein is CASSFGRMGSETQYF.

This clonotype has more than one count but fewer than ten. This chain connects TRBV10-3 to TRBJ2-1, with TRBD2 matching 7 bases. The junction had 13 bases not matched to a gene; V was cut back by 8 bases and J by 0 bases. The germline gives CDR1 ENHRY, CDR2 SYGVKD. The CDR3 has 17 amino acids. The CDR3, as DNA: TGTGCCATCGAGTCTAGCGGAACAGGCAGCTCCTACAATGAGCAGTTCTTC. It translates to CAIESSGTGSSYNEQFF.

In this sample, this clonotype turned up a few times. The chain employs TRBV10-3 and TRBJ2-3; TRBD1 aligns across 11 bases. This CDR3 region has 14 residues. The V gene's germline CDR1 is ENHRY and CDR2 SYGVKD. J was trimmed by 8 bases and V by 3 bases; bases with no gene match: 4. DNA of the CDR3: TGTGCCATCAGTGAAGGACAGGGGGCGGTTACGCAGTATTTT. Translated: CAISEGQGAVTQYF.